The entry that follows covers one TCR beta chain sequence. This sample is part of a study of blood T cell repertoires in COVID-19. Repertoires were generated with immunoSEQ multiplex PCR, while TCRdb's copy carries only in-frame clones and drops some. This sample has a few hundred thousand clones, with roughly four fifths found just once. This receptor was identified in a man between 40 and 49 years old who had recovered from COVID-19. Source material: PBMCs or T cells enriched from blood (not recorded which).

The CDR3 sequence is CASSPPGLAGVSSYEQYF. DNA of the CDR3: TGTGCCAGCTCACCACCGGGACTAGCGGGGGTGAGCTCCTACGAGCAGTACTTC. The rearrangement links TRBV18 to TRBJ2-7; 14 bases align to TRBD2. This CDR3 spans 18 amino acids. Germline V CDR1 and CDR2: KGHSH, LQKENI. V was clipped by 0 bases and J by 0 bases; unmatched bases: 4.